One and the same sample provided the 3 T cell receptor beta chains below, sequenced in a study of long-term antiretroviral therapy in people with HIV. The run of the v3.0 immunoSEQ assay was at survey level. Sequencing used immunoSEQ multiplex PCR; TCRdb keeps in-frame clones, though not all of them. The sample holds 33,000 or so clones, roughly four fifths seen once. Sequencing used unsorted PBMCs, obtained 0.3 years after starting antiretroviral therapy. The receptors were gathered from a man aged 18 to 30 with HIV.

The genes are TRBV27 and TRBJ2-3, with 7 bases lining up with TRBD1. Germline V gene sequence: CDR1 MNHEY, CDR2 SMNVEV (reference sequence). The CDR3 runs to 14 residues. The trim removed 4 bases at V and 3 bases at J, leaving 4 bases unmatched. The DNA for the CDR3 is TGTGCCAGCAGTTCAGGGGGTGGAACAGATACGCAGTATTTT. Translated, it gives CASSSGGGTDTQYF.

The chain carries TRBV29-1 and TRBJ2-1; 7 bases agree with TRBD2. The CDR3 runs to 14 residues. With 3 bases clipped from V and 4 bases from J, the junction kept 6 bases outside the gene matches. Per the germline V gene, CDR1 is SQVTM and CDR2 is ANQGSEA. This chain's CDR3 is CSVDGLAAYNEQFF. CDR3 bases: TGCAGCGTTGATGGTCTAGCGGCTTACAATGAGCAGTTCTTC.

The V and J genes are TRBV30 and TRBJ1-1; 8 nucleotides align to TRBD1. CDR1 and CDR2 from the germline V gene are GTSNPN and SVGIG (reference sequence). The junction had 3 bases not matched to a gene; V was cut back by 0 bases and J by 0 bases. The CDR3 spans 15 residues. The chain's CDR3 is CAWSVTGGMNTEAFF. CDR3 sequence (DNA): TGTGCCTGGAGTGTAACAGGGGGGATGAACACTGAAGCTTTCTTT.